These T cell receptor beta chains were read from a single sample in a study of OX40 agonist ivuxolimab in advanced cancers. TCRdb keeps only in-frame clones here, not all; method: immunoSEQ multiplex PCR. The data contain fewer than 100,000 clones, about four fifths of them singletons. The material sequenced was CD4+ or CD8+ T cells sorted from blood, taken in a trial of the OX40 agonist ivuxolimab. These receptors all come from an adult with an advanced solid tumor such as melanoma, head and neck, liver or kidney cancer. Both conserved end residues are part of each CDR3. A D gene is named only where the DNA matches it firmly. Size tells how often a clone was seen (once, few, many) or the class of an expanded clone, and some rows leave it out.

cdr3_aa j_call v_call clone_size d_call
CASSDGRGELFF TRBJ2-2 TRBV6-1 once NA
CAISEQGASYNEQFF TRBJ2-1 TRBV10-3 NA TRBD1
CASSQVITLYNYEQYF TRBJ2-7 TRBV4-1 once NA
CASSGTSGGHPSTDTQYF TRBJ2-3 TRBV19 once NA
CASSSQVGGLHQPQHF TRBJ1-5 TRBV6-6 NA NA
CASSFRGLSGNTIYF TRBJ1-3 TRBV11-2 NA NA
CASLGIDRVRVNEQFF TRBJ2-1 TRBV2 NA TRBD1
CASSTNQETQYF TRBJ2-5 TRBV11-2 NA NA
CAISEWGGGANVLTF TRBJ2-6 TRBV10-3 NA NA
CASRVDRGSNQPQHF TRBJ1-5 TRBV19 NA TRBD1
CASSVTAGQNVAGNTIYF TRBJ1-3 TRBV9 NA TRBD1
CASSALAKNIQYF TRBJ2-4 TRBV2 NA NA
CASSLVGPGTDTQYF TRBJ2-3 TRBV13 few NA
CAITEQGGAYNEQFF TRBJ2-1 TRBV10-3 NA NA
CASSQVTGELFF TRBJ2-2 TRBV4-3 NA NA
CAWSHSSLRQGGTDTQYF TRBJ2-3 TRBV30 once TRBD1
CASSRTGTGGYEQYF TRBJ2-7 TRBV11-3 NA TRBD1
CASSVDMGGQGSYEQYF TRBJ2-7 TRBV9 few TRBD1
CAWSVQAYLYGYTF TRBJ1-2 TRBV30 NA NA
CASSLIPAGGTGLLYEQYF TRBJ2-7 TRBV27 NA TRBD2
CASNLQGSTEAFF TRBJ1-1 TRBV6-5 large TRBD1
CASKAGTGSKNIQYF TRBJ2-4 TRBV6-1 NA TRBD1
CASSPPHGQDNYGYTF TRBJ1-2 TRBV28 NA NA
CASSRGDRGNTEAFF TRBJ1-1 TRBV4-3 NA TRBD1
CASSWEAPETQYF TRBJ2-5 TRBV7-9 NA NA
CASSARQGLGTDTQYF TRBJ2-3 TRBV9 NA TRBD1
CASSLAVSVLSYEQYF TRBJ2-7 TRBV5-5 NA NA
CASSLAGVVNQPQHF TRBJ1-5 TRBV7-2 NA NA
CASSLGTMNTGELFF TRBJ2-2 TRBV7-2 NA NA
CASSFTGAHEQYF TRBJ2-7 TRBV11-2 NA TRBD1
CSIKTATGMNEAFF TRBJ1-1 TRBV29-1 NA NA
CASSLYNLAFF TRBJ1-1 TRBV28 NA NA
CASSSTTSGTGNEQFF TRBJ2-1 TRBV6-6 NA TRBD2
CASSQSPRETQYF TRBJ2-5 TRBV5-6 NA NA
CASRLDRMETQYF TRBJ2-5 TRBV6-1 NA NA
CASGLVLRTRRENEQFF TRBJ2-1 TRBV12-5 few TRBD2
CAWSELTGAQPQHF TRBJ1-5 TRBV30 NA TRBD1
CASSLSPGSRDQPQHF TRBJ1-5 TRBV7-2 NA NA
CASSQDPTIGGKAFF TRBJ1-1 TRBV4-2 NA NA
CASRFSGTSTDTQYF TRBJ2-3 TRBV11-2 NA TRBD2
CASSHQRAGNDGELFF TRBJ2-2 TRBV4-2 NA NA
CSARGPREQYF TRBJ2-7 TRBV20-1 NA NA
CASSPQASGTNTGELFF TRBJ2-2 TRBV4-2 NA TRBD2
CASSLVQSNQPQHF TRBJ1-5 TRBV28 once NA
CASSSLGPDGDYEQYF TRBJ2-7 TRBV5-1 NA NA
CASSEHGTGALETQYF TRBJ2-5 TRBV10-2 NA TRBD1
CASSYSPSQNEQFF TRBJ2-1 TRBV6-5 NA NA